One sample yielded the 30 T cell receptor beta chains listed below, sequenced in a study of blood T cell repertoires in COVID-19. The data were produced by immunoSEQ multiplex PCR, yet TCRdb's version contains in-frame clones alone and is incomplete. The data show about 94,000 clones, 80% seen once. The source material was peripheral blood. The origin of the receptors is a human donor in a cohort sampled during active COVID-19.

This clone has only a few counts. The rearrangement links TRBV3-1 (or the pseudogene TRBV3-2) to TRBJ1-6; D uncertain. The length of the CDR3 is 12 residues. V gave up 5 bases and J gave up 9 bases, with 8 bases separating them. Germline lookup yields CDR1 LGHDT and CDR2 YNNKEL (reference sequence). CDR3 sequence reads: CASSYSRSPLHF. The CDR3 nucleotides read TGTGCCAGCAGCTACTCCCGTTCACCCCTCCACTTT.

V gene TRBV24-1 combines with J gene TRBJ2-7; D call uncertain. V gave up 7 bases and J gave up 5 bases, with 14 bases separating them. The CDR3 extends over 13 amino acids. Germline CDR1 and CDR2: KGHDR and SFDVKD. CDR3 DNA sequence: TGTGCCACCAGCCGGTCAGGAACGAACGAGCAGTACTTC. This codes for CATSRSGTNEQYF.

The genes are TRBV25-1 and TRBJ2-7, with TRBD1 matching over 7 bases. V was pared by 7 bases and J by 3 bases, with 3 bases of the junction left unmatched. Germline assignment: CDR1 MGHDK and CDR2 SYGVNS. This CDR3 has 12 residues. CDR3: CASTRTGYEQYF. Written as DNA, the CDR3 is TGTGCCAGCACCAGGACAGGCTACGAGCAGTACTTC.

The V gene is TRBV27, the J gene TRBJ2-6; 13 bases fit TRBD2. The CDR3 sequence is 15 residues long. Germline CDR1 and CDR2: MNHEY and SMNVEV (reference sequence). J gave up 9 bases and V 6 bases, and 5 bases lay outside the gene matches. The CDR3 bases are TGTGCCAGCAGGGGACTAGCGGGACATTACAACGTCCTGACTTTC. Protein sequence: CASRGLAGHYNVLTF.

The V and J genes are TRBV30 and TRBJ1-3; the D is unclear. The CDR3 contains 16 residues. CDR1 GTSNPN and CDR2 SVGIG come from the germline V gene (reference sequence). Trimming stripped 1 base from V and 0 bases from J, with 13 bases between. CDR3 amino acids: CAWSAGSTLSGNTIYF. CDR3 DNA sequence: TGTGCCTGGAGTGCTGGCAGTACCCTCTCTGGAAACACCATATATTTT.

V usage is TRBV27 and J usage is TRBJ2-7; 10 bases align to TRBD1. This CDR3 is 16 amino acids long. V lost 6 bases to trimming and J lost 3 bases; unmatched junction nucleotides: 11. CDR1 MNHEY and CDR2 SMNVEV come from the germline V gene (reference sequence). Here the CDR3 reads CASSSAWTGGGYEQYF. The CDR3 region has the DNA TGTGCCAGCAGCTCCGCCTGGACAGGGGGTGGCTACGAGCAGTACTTC.

The chain has TRBV9 and TRBJ2-2; TRBD2 matches 10 bases. After removal of 4 bases from V and 4 bases from J, the junction contained 13 bases not matched to a gene. The CDR3 contains 18 residues. Germline-derived CDR1 and CDR2 are SGDLS and YYNGEE. CDR3 amino acids: CASSPRLLAGIGTGELFF. The CDR3 DNA follows: TGTGCCAGCAGCCCCCGTCTACTAGCGGGAATTGGCACCGGGGAGCTGTTTTTT.

This chain uses TRBV3-1 (or the pseudogene TRBV3-2) with TRBJ2-7; TRBD2 agrees at 10 bases. Germline-derived CDR1 and CDR2 are LGHDT and YNNKEL (reference sequence). The CDR3 sequence is 14 residues long. V was clipped by 4 bases and J by 2 bases; unmatched bases: 2. The CDR3 DNA reads TGTGCCAGCAGCCTAGCGGGGGGAACCTACGAGCAGTACTTC. Translation: CASSLAGGTYEQYF.

This chain uses TRBV23-1 with TRBJ2-5; D perhaps matches TRBD2 (7 bases). Being an ORF, TRBV23-1 has a function that is uncertain. The CDR3 is 15 amino acids. Trimming took off 2 bases at V and 5 bases at J, with 15 bases between the two ends. The CDR3 is CASSQERGRGETQYF. For the CDR3, the DNA is TGCGCCAGCAGTCAAGAGAGGGGGAGGGGGGAGACCCAGTACTTC.

The chain combines TRBV5-1 with TRBJ1-3; D gene ambiguous. CDR3 length equals 14 residues. CDR1 is SGHRS and CDR2 is YFSETQ in the germline V gene. V lost 0 bases, J lost 4 bases, and 8 bases lay in between. The CDR3 protein is CASSLDQVGNTIYF. Written as DNA, the CDR3 is TGCGCCAGCAGCTTGGACCAGGTGGGAAACACCATATATTTT.

The rearrangement joins TRBV5-4 to TRBJ2-7; 8 positions match TRBD2. With 4 bases clipped from V and 3 bases from J, the junction kept 3 bases outside the gene matches. This CDR3 comprises 13 residues. Germline assignment: CDR1 SGHNT and CDR2 YYREEE (reference sequence). This CDR3 reads CASSRGGVYEQYF. The CDR3 DNA is TGTGCCAGCAGCCGGGGGGGAGTCTACGAGCAGTACTTC.

The J gene is TRBJ2-7, the V gene TRBV5-1; 12 bases agree with TRBD2. Germline V gene sequence: CDR1 SGHRS, CDR2 YFSETQ. The ends lost 4 bases at V and 6 bases at J; junction bases unmatched: 14. The CDR3 has 17 residues. DNA for the CDR3: TGCGCCAGCAGCAGGGTGGGGCTAGCGGGAGGGCCCAGCGAGCAGTACTTC. Translation gives CASSRVGLAGGPSEQYF.

The genes are TRBV27 and TRBJ1-1; D possibly corresponds to TRBD1 (5 bases). CDR3 length: 16 amino acids. CDR1 MNHEY and CDR2 SMNVEV come from the germline V gene (reference sequence). Trimming shortened V by 3 bases and J by 0 bases, and 14 bases separated the two germline ends. CDR3 nucleotide sequence: TGTGCCAGCAGTTTCTCTACAGGCGGAGTGAACACTGAAGCTTTCTTT. Protein sequence: CASSFSTGGVNTEAFF.

The chain carries TRBV28 and TRBJ2-7, with D tentatively TRBD2 (6 bases). Trimming took off 8 bases at V and 0 bases at J, with 14 bases between the two ends. From germline, CDR1 is MDHEN and CDR2 SYDVKM. This CDR3 is built from 14 residues. In DNA form, the CDR3 reads TGTGCCAGCCCCGGGACTGAGAGCTCCTACGAGCAGTACTTC. It yields the protein CASPGTESSYEQYF.

The DNA for the CDR3 is TGTGCCAGCAGCTATACAGGGGATGCTGGCTACACCTTC. Its translation: CASSYTGDAGYTF. This sequence joins TRBV5-4 and TRBJ1-2; TRBD1 aligns across 7 bases. The ends lost 3 bases at V and 7 bases at J; junction bases unmatched: 6. CDR3 length equals 13 residues. Germline assignment: CDR1 SGHNT and CDR2 YYREEE (reference sequence).

The genes are TRBV4-1 and TRBJ1-4, with a tentative D call TRBD1 (5 bases). The germline gives CDR1 MGHRA, CDR2 YSYEKL. The CDR3 totals 17 residues. V was cut by 1 base and J by 2 bases, with 14 bases left in between. CDR3 in DNA: TGCGCCAGCAGCCAAGGACCCCCTAGGGGCACTAATGAAAAACTGTTTTTT. This encodes CASSQGPPRGTNEKLFF.

This clone was seen more than once but under ten times. V is TRBV27 and J is TRBJ1-6; D may be TRBD1 (6 bases). Trimming took off 7 bases at V and 9 bases at J, with 10 bases between the two ends. The CDR3 totals 12 residues. Germline lookup yields CDR1 MNHEY and CDR2 SMNVEV (reference sequence). Written as DNA, the CDR3 is TGTGCCAGCACCACAGGGACTTCACCCCTCCACTTT. Amino acid sequence: CASTTGTSPLHF.

This sequence joins TRBV9 and TRBJ1-1; no clear D gene. This CDR3 spans 12 amino acids. Trimming removed 3 bases from V and 3 bases from J, with 6 bases in between. Germline CDR1 reads SGDLS; CDR2 reads YYNGEE. In nucleotides, the CDR3 is TGTGCCAGCAGCGATACTCACACTGAAGCTTTCTTT. Encoded protein: CASSDTHTEAFF. The whole variable domain, filled in from reference TRBV9 and TRBJ1-1, reads DSGVTQTPKHLITATGQRVTLRCSPRSGDLSVYWYQQSLDQGLQFLIQYYNGEERAKGNILERFSAQQFPDLHSELNLSSLELGDSALYFCASSDTHTEAFFGQGTRLTVV.

The chain links TRBV27 to TRBJ1-5, with TRBD1 matching over 8 bases. The germline V gene encodes CDR1 MNHEY and CDR2 SMNVEV (reference sequence). V was clipped by 6 bases and J by 5 bases; unmatched bases: 12. This CDR3 is 16 amino acids long. The CDR3 coding sequence is TGTGCCAGCAGGAACCGAGGACAGGGCCCCGATCAGCCCCAGCATTTT. Its translation: CASRNRGQGPDQPQHF.

The CDR3 spells CASAKPRTSGGYNEQFF. DNA of the CDR3: TGTGCTAGTGCTAAACCGCGGACTAGCGGGGGATACAATGAGCAGTTCTTC. This chain joins TRBV12-5 and TRBJ2-1, with 13 bases identical to TRBD2. V dropped 7 bases and J dropped 4; count of bases not matched to a gene: 10. In germline, CDR1 is LGHNT, CDR2 FRNRAP. The CDR3 is 17 residues long.

The J gene is TRBJ2-1, the V gene TRBV5-8; D not certain. The CDR3 is 15 residues long. Per germline, CDR1 SGHTS and CDR2 YDEGEE. V lost 0 bases, J lost 0 bases, and 7 bases lay in between. The CDR3: CASSLGLSSYNEQFF. CDR3 in DNA: TGTGCCAGCAGCTTGGGACTGAGCTCCTACAATGAGCAGTTCTTC. The full variable domain, rest sourced from reference TRBV5-8 and TRBJ2-1, is EAGVTQSPTHLIKTRGQQATLRCSPISGHTSVYWYQQALGLGLQFLLWYDEGEERNRGNFPPRFSGRQFPNYSSELNVNALELEDSALYLCASSLGLSSYNEQFFGPGTRLTVL.

The chain uses TRBV5-1 and TRBJ2-3; 7 nucleotides agree with TRBD1. The junction had 3 bases not matched to a gene; V was cut back by 4 bases and J by 4 bases. CDR3 length: 13 amino acids. Germline CDR1 reads SGHRS; CDR2 reads YFSETQ. The DNA for the CDR3 is TGCGCCAGCAGCATACAGGGGTCAGATACGCAGTATTTT. Its protein is CASSIQGSDTQYF.

This clone was counted a few times. The J gene is TRBJ2-1, the V gene TRBV27, with D maybe TRBD2 (5 bases). V was shortened by 8 bases and J by 1 base, with 18 bases between the two germline ends. The CDR3 is 16 residues long. CDR1 MNHEY and CDR2 SMNVEV come from the germline V gene (reference sequence). This chain's CDR3 is CASASGPRRSYNEQFF. For the CDR3, the DNA is TGTGCCAGCGCCTCAGGCCCCCGGAGGTCCTACAATGAGCAGTTCTTC.

The V call is TRBV4-1, the J call TRBJ2-7, with 15 bases aligning to TRBD2. Germline loops: CDR1 MGHRA, CDR2 YSYEKL. Trimming cost V 4 bases and J 4 bases; bases outside gene matches: 2. CDR3 length: 15 residues. The CDR3 loop is CASSPGTSGRYEQYF. In DNA, the CDR3 is TGCGCCAGCAGCCCTGGGACTAGCGGGAGGTACGAGCAGTACTTC.

The chain links TRBV2 to TRBJ1-5; a possible D gene is TRBD1 (5 bases). Looked up from germline, CDR1 is SNHLY and CDR2 is FYNNEI. The V gene lost 6 bases and the J gene lost 3 bases, with 15 bases spanning the gap. This CDR3 region has 15 residues. Written as DNA, the CDR3 is TGTGCCAGCAGGGTGGAGGGGCAGTCCAATCAGCCCCAGCATTTT. This translates into CASRVEGQSNQPQHF.

The chain combines TRBV5-5 with TRBJ2-7; TRBD1 agrees at 7 bases. Germline values: CDR1 SGHKS, CDR2 YYEKEE (reference sequence). The V and J ends lost 3 bases and 0 bases, in that order; junction bases with no gene match: 3. The CDR3 runs to 14 residues. In DNA, the CDR3 is TGTGCCAGCAGCTCCCCAGGGGGCTCCTACGAGCAGTACTTC. It encodes CASSSPGGSYEQYF.

This chain links TRBV29-1 with TRBJ1-2, with D perhaps matching TRBD1 (5 bases). CDR1 and CDR2 from the germline V gene are SQVTM and ANQGSEA. Trimming shortened V by 4 bases and J by 9 bases, and 18 bases separated the two germline ends. The CDR3 has 13 residues. The CDR3 DNA reads as TGCAGCGTTGTCGCCGGAGCCCAGGGCAGCTACACCTTC. This gives the protein CSVVAGAQGSYTF.

The rearrangement links TRBV19 to TRBJ2-7, with 7 bases identical to TRBD2. CDR1 and CDR2 (germline): LNHDA, SQIVND (reference sequence). V lost 8 bases, J lost 2 bases, and 12 bases stayed unmatched. The CDR3 sequence is 15 residues long. CDR3 sequence reads: CASGEAGGRPYEQYF. In nucleotides, the CDR3 is TGTGCCAGTGGGGAGGCGGGCGGGAGACCCTACGAGCAGTACTTC.

The rearrangement joins TRBV7-9 to TRBJ1-1, with 9 bases aligning to TRBD1. This CDR3 is built from 14 residues. Trimming cost V 4 bases and J 4 bases; bases outside gene matches: 4. Per the germline V gene, CDR1 is SEHNR and CDR2 is FQNEAQ (reference sequence). CDR3 coding DNA: TGTGCCAGCAGCTCACAGGGGGCGAGCACTGAAGCTTTCTTT. Its translation is CASSSQGASTEAFF.

This chain connects TRBV27 to TRBJ2-7; 9 nucleotides match TRBD1. V lost 5 bases and J lost 3; bases outside the gene matches: 5. In germline, CDR1 is MNHEY, CDR2 SMNVEV (reference sequence). CDR3 length: 14 amino acids. CDR3: CASSVKGQGYEQYF. CDR3 coding DNA: TGTGCCAGCAGTGTAAAGGGACAGGGCTACGAGCAGTACTTC.